One and the same sample provided the 32 T cell receptor beta chains below, sequenced in a study of T cells in Graves' hyperthyroidism and ophthalmopathy. RNA transcripts gave rise to amplified TCR beta CDR3 regions. HTBI primers drove first-round RT-PCR of the TCR CDR3. TCRdb reanalysed the multiplex PCR reads using MiXCR and keeps one entry per CDR3 protein. Of roughly 740,000 distinct CDR3 sequences in the sample, around 15% were seen once. Material: blood. All receptors come from a man younger than 35 with Graves' hyperthyroidism.

The rearrangement joins TRBV19 to TRBJ2-3, with D hard to call. The CDR3 has 13 amino acids. Germline V CDR1 and CDR2: LNHDA, SQIVND (reference sequence). V dropped 3 bases and J dropped 0 bases, with 4 bases sitting between them. CDR3 bases: TGTGCCAGTAGTATGCTGAGCACAGATACGCAGTATTTT. This sequence encodes CASSMLSTDTQYF.

About this clonotype: Mismatch with germline at one junction end may stem from a read error. The rearrangement uses TRBV14 and TRBJ1-1; TRBD1 might be the D (6 bases). The germline CDR1 and CDR2 sequences are SGHDN and FVKESK. This CDR3 comprises 17 residues. The CDR3 DNA follows: TGTGCCAGCAGCCAAGCGACAGGACTCCCCATGAACACTGTAGCTTTCTTT. Translation: CASSQATGLPMNTVAFF.

This clonotype turned up a few times. The chain has TRBV27 and TRBJ2-1, with D perhaps assigned TRBD1 or TRBD2 (5 bases each). The germline V gene encodes CDR1 MNHEY and CDR2 SMNVEV (reference sequence). The CDR3 covers 15 residues. V was cut by 5 bases and J by 5 bases, with 16 bases left in between. The CDR3 DNA follows: TGTGCCAGCAGTCCTTGGGGCCCCGGGAACAATGAGCAGTTCTTC. Translation gives CASSPWGPGNNEQFF.

This clonotype was seen at least ten times. The chain joins TRBV18 to TRBJ2-5; no reliable D call. The CDR3 spans 12 residues. Trimming took 2 bases from V and 5 from J, leaving 6 bases between them. Germline V gene data show CDR1 as KGHSH and CDR2 as LQKENI. The CDR3 bases are TGTGCCAGCTCACCAAGGTTCGAGACCCAGTACTTC. It is translated as CASSPRFETQYF.

The chain recombines TRBV7-3 with TRBJ1-2; 11 nucleotides align to TRBD1. With V trimmed by 5 bases and J by 7 bases, 6 bases remained unmatched. Germline CDR1 is SGHTA and CDR2 is FQGTGA. CDR3 length: 14 amino acids. The CDR3 DNA sequence: TGTGCCAGCAGCCTGGACAGGGGGCAGGGTGGCTACACCTTC. It yields the protein CASSLDRGQGGYTF.

This clonotype was counted ten times or more. The V gene is TRBV30, the J gene TRBJ2-1, with a weak D call TRBD2 (6 bases). Germline V gives CDR1 GTSNPN, CDR2 SVGIG (reference sequence). V shed 0 bases and J shed 4 bases, with 13 bases lying between them. The CDR3 is 15 residues long. The CDR3 here is CAWSVWRDSYNEQFF. The CDR3 bases are TGTGCCTGGAGTGTATGGCGGGACTCATACAATGAGCAGTTCTTC. Based on the CDR3 plus reference TRBV30 and TRBJ2-1, the full variable domain is SQTIHQWPATLVQPVGSPLSLECTVEGTSNPNLYWYRQAAGRGLQLLFYSVGIGQISSEVPQNLSASRPQDRQFILSSKKLLLSDSGFYLCAWSVWRDSYNEQFFGPGTRLTVL.

CDR3 bases: TGCAGTGCTCGGGATTTCACTAGCGGGATTACCGGGGAGCTGTTTTTT. This sequence encodes CSARDFTSGITGELFF. The chain carries TRBV20-1 and TRBJ2-2; TRBD2 matches at 10 bases. CDR3 length: 16 amino acids. Trimming at V came to 5 bases and at J to 5 bases, leaving 11 bases not matched to a gene. Germline V gene data show CDR1 as DFQATT and CDR2 as SNEGSKA (reference sequence).

This clonotype was seen repeatedly, ten times or more. The chain recombines TRBV7-2 with TRBJ2-3; no clear D gene. This CDR3 is built from 16 residues. V lost 1 base and J lost 1, with 12 bases in between. Germline V CDR1 and CDR2: SGHTA, FQGNSA. CDR3 region: CASSLVAAPRTDTQYF. CDR3 nucleotides: TGTGCCAGCAGCTTAGTGGCGGCCCCTCGCACAGATACGCAGTATTTT.

This clonotype was seen repeatedly, ten times or more. This sequence joins TRBV30 and TRBJ2-1; 7 bases line up with TRBD1. In germline, CDR1 is GTSNPN, CDR2 SVGIG (reference sequence). With 5 bases clipped from V and 12 bases from J, the junction kept 7 bases outside the gene matches. The CDR3 spans 11 residues. The CDR3 sequence is CAWGTGVGQFF. The CDR3 nucleotides are TGTGCCTGGGGCACAGGGGTCGGGCAGTTCTTC.

The CDR3 DNA sequence: TGTGCCAGCACTTGGGCGGAGGACTGGGGGAATCAGCCCCAGCATTTT. Its translation is CASTWAEDWGNQPQHF. The chain carries TRBV6-5 and TRBJ1-5, with a possible D match to TRBD1 (5 bases). Germline CDR1 is MNHEY and CDR2 is SVGAGI. V lost 7 bases, J lost 4 bases, and 20 bases lay in between. This CDR3 comprises 16 residues.

The chain links TRBV20-1 to TRBJ2-1; 7 positions agree with TRBD2. The CDR3 runs to 16 residues. The V segment lost 2 bases and the J segment 6 bases; nucleotides outside the gene matches: 13. Germline loops: CDR1 DFQATT, CDR2 SNEGSKA (reference sequence). The CDR3 loop reads CSARSSQASGRNEQFF. DNA of the CDR3: TGCAGTGCTAGATCCTCCCAGGCTAGCGGCCGCAATGAGCAGTTCTTC.

This clonotype was seen at least ten times. The rearrangement uses TRBV16 and TRBJ1-2; no clear D. The CDR3 covers 12 residues. Per the germline V gene, CDR1 is KGHSY and CDR2 is FQNENV. V dropped 2 bases and J dropped 8 bases, with 9 bases sitting between them. As DNA, the CDR3 is TGTGCCAGCAGCCAAGACCCCTGGGGCTACACCTTC. It is translated as CASSQDPWGYTF.

V gene TRBV5-1 combines with J gene TRBJ2-2; the D gene is possibly TRBD1 (6 bases). CDR1 and CDR2 (germline): SGHRS, YFSETQ. V gave up 0 bases and J gave up 4 bases, with 13 bases separating them. The CDR3 sequence is 16 residues long. The CDR3 coding sequence is TGCGCCAGCAGCTTGGCGCAGGGGTCTAGCACCGGGGAGCTGTTTTTT. Protein: CASSLAQGSSTGELFF.

The CDR3 DNA reads as TGCGCCAGCAGCCAAGATGTCGGGGGCGCGACCTATGGCTACACCTTC. It encodes CASSQDVGGATYGYTF. V and J are TRBV4-3 and TRBJ1-2; maybe TRBD1 (6 bases). CDR3 length: 16 amino acids. V lost 0 bases and J lost 4, with 15 bases in between. Germline CDR1 and CDR2: LGHNA and YSLEER.

The CDR3 DNA is TGTGCCAGCAGCCCAGGGGATAGGACTGAAGCTTTCTTT. Its protein is CASSPGDRTEAFF. The gene calls are TRBV7-9 and TRBJ1-1, with D tentatively TRBD1 (6 bases). There are 13 residues in the CDR3. The V gene lost 5 bases and the J gene lost 5 bases, with 12 bases spanning the gap. Germline V CDR1 and CDR2: SEHNR, FQNEAQ (reference sequence). Filled out from reference TRBV7-9 and TRBJ1-1, the complete variable domain reads DTGVSQNPRHKITKRGQNVTFRCDPISEHNRLYWYRQTLGQGPEFLTYFQNEAQLEKSRLLSDRFSAERPKGSFSTLEIQRTEQGDSAMYLCASSPGDRTEAFFGQGTRLTVV.

This clonotype was picked up many times. V is TRBV28 and J is TRBJ2-7; D might be TRBD1 or TRBD2, each matching 5 bases. The CDR3 covers 12 residues. The V gene's germline CDR1 is MDHEN and CDR2 SYDVKM. V was cut by 4 bases and J by 6 bases, with 10 bases left in between. The CDR3 protein is CASSSGAPEQYF. CDR3 DNA: TGTGCCAGCAGTTCCGGGGCGCCCGAGCAGTACTTC.

The CDR3 coding sequence is TGTGCCAGCTCACCACCATCAGAGGGGGATACGCAGTATTTT. It is translated as CASSPPSEGDTQYF. The chain has TRBV18 and TRBJ2-3; D tentatively fits TRBD1 or TRBD2 (5 bases each). Trimming took 0 bases from V and 6 from J, leaving 10 bases between them. CDR1 is KGHSH and CDR2 is LQKENI in the germline V gene. The CDR3 has 14 residues.

This clonotype was seen ten or more times. The gene calls are TRBV7-9 and TRBJ1-2; possibly TRBD1 for D (5 bases). Trimming took off 6 bases at V and 4 bases at J, with 12 bases between the two ends. The germline V gene encodes CDR1 SEHNR and CDR2 FQNEAQ (reference sequence). The CDR3 contains 13 residues. The CDR3 loop reads CASSGAAPYGYTF. CDR3 sequence (DNA): TGTGCCAGCAGTGGGGCAGCCCCCTATGGCTACACCTTC.

There are many counts of this clonotype. The rearrangement links TRBV28 to TRBJ2-7; TRBD1 might be the D (7 bases). Trimming shortened V by 5 bases and J by 0 bases, and 11 bases separated the two germline ends. Germline CDR1 reads MDHEN; CDR2 reads SYDVKM. The CDR3 runs to 14 residues. CDR3 sequence reads: CASSPGGISYEQYF. CDR3 in DNA: TGTGCCAGCAGTCCAGGGGGGATCTCCTACGAGCAGTACTTC.

This clonotype was counted ten times or more. The gene calls are TRBV27 and TRBJ2-7; TRBD2 aligns across 7 bases. The germline gives CDR1 MNHEY, CDR2 SMNVEV (reference sequence). The CDR3 is 14 amino acids. J lost 6 bases, V lost 5 bases, and 10 bases had no gene match. CDR3: CASSPAGWGGEQYF. In DNA, the CDR3 is TGTGCCAGCAGTCCGGCCGGGTGGGGGGGCGAGCAGTACTTC.

As for this clonotype: The junction departs from germline at one end; a sequencing error may be responsible. The chain links TRBV5-1 to TRBJ2-3; D is perhaps TRBD2 (6 bases). The CDR3 loop spans 16 amino acids. CDR1 and CDR2 (germline): SGHRS, YFSETQ. CDR3 loop: CASSLETRTSTDTRYF. The CDR3 DNA follows: TGCGCCAGCAGCTTGGAGACTAGAACCTCCACAGATACGCGGTATTTT.

This clonotype has more than one count but fewer than ten. The rearrangement links TRBV7-9 to TRBJ2-7, with D possibly TRBD1 on 6 matching bases. The V end was cut by 5 bases, the J end by 6 bases, with 11 bases between. CDR3 size: 12 residues. Germline lookup yields CDR1 SEHNR and CDR2 FQNEAQ (reference sequence). The CDR3 nucleotides read TGTGCCAGCAGCATTACAGGGTCCGAGCAGTACTTC. It encodes CASSITGSEQYF.

This clonotype showed up just a few times. This chain links TRBV7-6 with TRBJ2-1; 12 bases agree with TRBD2. Germline values: CDR1 SGHVS, CDR2 FNYEAQ. Trimming cost V 5 bases and J 10 bases; bases outside gene matches: 15. CDR3 length: 17 residues. This CDR3 is CASSDSLAGGARGEQFF. The DNA for the CDR3 is TGTGCCAGCAGCGACTCGCTAGCGGGGGGGGCTCGGGGGGAGCAGTTCTTC.

Ten or more counts support this clonotype. The chain joins TRBV7-6 to TRBJ2-1, with TRBD2 matching 8 bases. CDR3 length: 15 amino acids. Germline values: CDR1 SGHVS, CDR2 FNYEAQ. With V trimmed by 5 bases and J by 7 bases, 10 bases remained unmatched. The CDR3 sequence: CASSPTSGGGNEQFF. CDR3 bases: TGTGCCAGCAGCCCTACTAGCGGAGGGGGGAATGAGCAGTTCTTC.

This clonotype was counted many times. V is TRBV12-3 or TRBV12-4 and J is TRBJ1-3, with D possibly TRBD1 on 5 matching bases. This CDR3 region has 17 residues. Trimming left V 6 bases short and J 1 base short, with 19 bases between. The CDR3 DNA is TGTGCCAGCAGAACCCCCTTGGGCAGGGAGTCTGGAAACACCATATATTTT. This encodes CASRTPLGRESGNTIYF.

This clonotype was seen more than once but under ten times. V gene TRBV5-1 combines with J gene TRBJ2-5, with D tentatively TRBD1 or TRBD2 (5 bases each). Germline lookup yields CDR1 SGHRS and CDR2 YFSETQ. The CDR3 contains 13 residues. Deletions cut 4 bases from V and 5 bases from J, with 12 bases between. The CDR3 sequence is CASSQLWGETQYF. CDR3 bases: TGCGCCAGCAGCCAGCTATGGGGGGAGACCCAGTACTTC.

In this sample, this clonotype turned up a few times. V and J are TRBV5-5 and TRBJ2-7, with D possibly matching TRBD2 (7 bases). Trimming removed 0 bases from V and 1 base from J, with 14 bases in between. The germline gives CDR1 SGHKS, CDR2 YYEKEE (reference sequence). This CDR3 contains 16 residues. The CDR3 region has the DNA TGTGCCAGCAGCTTGGAGGGGGGGGAGTGGTCCTACGAGCAGTACTTC. It codes for CASSLEGGEWSYEQYF.

This clonotype was seen a few times. This chain links TRBV27 with TRBJ2-7, with 10 bases fitting TRBD1. From germline, CDR1 is MNHEY and CDR2 SMNVEV (reference sequence). The CDR3 runs 19 residues. With V trimmed by 1 base and J by 0 bases, 12 bases remained unmatched. As DNA, the CDR3 is TGTGCCAGCAGTTTATACTACCCCCGGGACAGGGGTCCCTCCTACGAGCAGTACTTC. Amino acids: CASSLYYPRDRGPSYEQYF.

This clonotype was found a few times. The V gene is TRBV12-3 or TRBV12-4, the J gene TRBJ2-1; tentatively, D is TRBD2 (6 bases). V lost 3 bases and J lost 12, with 9 bases in between. The CDR3 is made up of 11 amino acids. The CDR3 DNA reads as TGTGCCAGCAGTTTCGCGGGAATGCAGTTCTTC. This sequence encodes CASSFAGMQFF.

This clonotype was counted at least ten times. The chain recombines TRBV11-1 with TRBJ1-2, with unresolved D. Between the trimmed V and J ends, which lost 3 bases and 6 bases, there was a span of 11 bases. Germline V gives CDR1 SGHAT, CDR2 FQDESV (reference sequence). The CDR3 covers 13 residues. Here the CDR3 DNA reads TGTGCCAGCAGCTTTGGGGTTTACGATGGCTACACCTTC. Amino acids: CASSFGVYDGYTF.

This clonotype was observed a handful of times. This rearrangement joins TRBV7-2 to TRBJ2-2; D not certain. Germline lookup yields CDR1 SGHTA and CDR2 FQGNSA. This CDR3 comprises 14 residues. The V end was cut by 5 bases, the J end by 6 bases, with 13 bases between. The CDR3 here is CASSLISGPGELFF. DNA for the CDR3: TGTGCCAGCAGCCTCATTTCGGGCCCCGGGGAGCTGTTTTTT. The whole variable domain, remainder taken from reference TRBV7-2 and TRBJ2-2, is GAGVSQSPSNKVTEKGKDVELRCDPISGHTALYWYRQSLGQGLEFLIYFQGNSAPDKSGLPSDRFSAERTGGSVSTLTIQRTQQEDSAVYLCASSLISGPGELFFGEGSRLTVL.

This clonotype showed up many times. This sequence joins TRBV7-2 and TRBJ2-7; no clear D. This CDR3 is built from 14 residues. Germline V lookup: CDR1 SGHTA, CDR2 FQGNSA. The V gene lost 1 base and the J gene lost 6 bases, with 13 bases spanning the gap. The CDR3 sequence: CASSLGLGFGEQYF. CDR3 nucleotide sequence: TGTGCCAGCAGCTTAGGTTTAGGGTTCGGCGAGCAGTACTTC.